Detailed here is one TCR beta chain. Its cognate antigen is unknown. V was trimmed by 5 bases and J by 4 bases, leaving 11 bases between them. CDR1 and CDR2 (germline): SGHVS, FNYEAQ. CDR3 length: 13 residues. The table came from immunoSEQ multiplex PCR; TCRdb's copy has only in-frame clones and leaves some out. The repertoire holds about 180,000 clones, with just over 90% as singletons. This sample was taken from a study of T cell responses to AZD1222 COVID-19 vaccine. General study points: There were vaccine-associated CD4 TCRs across spike, dominant at 160-218 and 743-854. Baseline serology detected seropositivity in only a handful of AZD1222 recipients.

The receptor was isolated from an adult in good health. The rearrangement uses TRBV7-6 and TRBJ1-1, with D possibly being TRBD1 (5 bases). The sample in question was peripheral blood, obtained on day 0 of AZD1222 vaccination. This CDR3 reads CASSAGASTEAFF. Here the CDR3 DNA reads TGTGCCAGCAGCGCCGGGGCCAGCACTGAAGCTTTCTTT.